This T cell receptor (beta chain) appears in the sequencing data of a study of cytomegalovirus exposure and HLA in healthy donors. Broader study findings: Reports state that TCR beta sequences accurately predicted most subjects' HLA-A and HLA-B alleles. Many donors shared some public TCRs, even though most TCR sequences were rare. Sequencing depth across donors, presence/absence analyses assumed, was roughly uniform.

This CDR3 spans 13 amino acids. Germline CDR1 reads SGHVS; CDR2 reads FNYEAQ. V gave up 5 bases and J gave up 6 bases; unmatched junction bases: 4. Regarding this clone: Its target is not known.

A multiplex PCR was run with 60 Vbeta primers and 13 Jbeta primers. The protocol was immunoSEQ multiplex PCR, while the TCRdb copy is restricted to in-frame clones and leaves out a portion. This sample's table reports 60,000 to 80,000 clones. The TCR sequence derives from a middle-aged man in good health and CMV-seronegative. The chain is built from TRBV7-6 and TRBJ2-7, with 10 bases matching TRBD1. The specimen was PBMCs. CDR3 residues: CASSLGQGGEQYF. In DNA, the CDR3 is TGTGCCAGCAGCCTTGGACAGGGGGGCGAGCAGTACTTC.